The rows below give T cell receptor beta chains drawn from one sample of a study of shared clonotypes between healthy human individuals. Only in-frame clones appear in the TCRdb table, and some are missing; sequencing was by immunoSEQ multiplex PCR. The sample yields approximately 1,500,000 clones, roughly 95% seen once. The sample comprised naive CD4+ T cells sorted from blood. The receptors here all came from a man aged 30 to 45 in good health. Both conserved end residues are part of each CDR3. D genes are given only for firm matches. Only some rows state a clone size, as once, few, many or a class for expanded clones.

TRBV19	-	TRBJ1-5	-	CASSIFGGPQHF	TGTGCCAGTAGTATCTTTGGAGGACCCCAGCATTTT
TRBV12-2	-	TRBJ2-1	-	CASRLALGIAGSSYNEQFF	TGTGCAAGTCGCTTAGCGCTTGGAATAGCGGGCAGCTCCTACAATGAGCAGTTCTTC
TRBV5-1	TRBD2	TRBJ2-1	-	CASSSMGGTFF	TGCGCCAGCAGCTCAATGGGGGGGACGTTCTTC
TRBV19	-	TRBJ2-5	once	CASKRVGTETQYF	TGTGCCAGTAAGCGGGTGGGGACGGAGACCCAGTACTTC
TRBV29-1	-	TRBJ2-7	-	CSVGLRGGYEQYF	TGCAGCGTGGGTCTTCGGGGCGGCTACGAGCAGTACTTC
TRBV7-2	-	TRBJ1-1	-	CASSLVVNTEAFF	TGTGCCAGCAGCTTGGTGGTGAACACTGAAGCTTTCTTT
TRBV2	TRBD2	TRBJ2-1	once	CASSSPGRTSRRNEQFF	TGTGCCAGCAGTAGCCCGGGTAGGACTAGCAGACGGAATGAGCAGTTCTTC
TRBV5-6	-	TRBJ1-5	-	CASSLGMDNQPQHF	TGTGCCAGCAGCTTGGGGATGGACAATCAGCCCCAGCATTTT
TRBV29-1	TRBD1	TRBJ2-1	-	CSVDPQGVGAEQFF	TGCAGCGTTGATCCCCAGGGGGTGGGAGCTGAGCAGTTCTTC
TRBV11-2	-	TRBJ2-7	few	CASTPLSGYEQYF	TGTGCCAGCACCCCATTGTCAGGCTACGAGCAGTACTTC
TRBV2	-	TRBJ1-2	-	CASRFQVNGYTF	TGTGCCAGCAGGTTTCAGGTCAATGGCTACACCTTC
TRBV14	TRBD1	TRBJ1-2	-	CASSQQGQAIYGYTF	TGTGCCAGCAGCCAGCAGGGACAGGCAATCTATGGCTACACCTTC
TRBV5-1	TRBD2	TRBJ2-3	-	CASRRASGSLQADTQYF	TGCGCCAGCAGACGGGCTAGCGGGAGCCTCCAGGCAGATACGCAGTATTTT
TRBV5-1	-	TRBJ2-5	-	CASSHGQYQETQYF	TGCGCCAGCAGCCACGGACAGTACCAAGAGACCCAGTACTTC
TRBV5-6	-	TRBJ2-7	-	CASSLRVREQYF	TGTGCCAGCAGCTTAAGGGTACGCGAGCAGTACTTC
TRBV6-6	-	TRBJ1-1	-	CASGRGDFTEAFF	TGTGCCAGCGGCCGTGGGGACTTCACTGAAGCTTTCTTT
TRBV7-9	-	TRBJ1-5	once	CASSAGVRGNQPQHF	TGTGCCAGCAGCGCAGGGGTAAGGGGCAATCAGCCCCAGCATTTT
TRBV7-9	TRBD1	TRBJ1-4	-	CASSRRDRELEKLFF	TGTGCCAGCAGCAGACGGGACAGGGAATTAGAAAAACTGTTTTTT
TRBV15	-	TRBJ2-7	-	CATSSLAFSYEQYF	TGTGCCACCAGCAGCCTAGCGTTCTCCTACGAGCAGTACTTC
TRBV25-1	-	TRBJ2-3	-	CASSESNRRQYF	TGTGCCAGCAGTGAATCTAACCGGAGGCAGTATTTT
TRBV28	TRBD1	TRBJ1-5	-	CASSLKGQGANQPQHF	TGTGCCAGCAGTTTAAAAGGACAGGGCGCCAATCAGCCCCAGCATTTT
TRBV6-1	TRBD2	TRBJ2-1	-	CASSEFLAGAYNEQFF	TGTGCCAGCAGTGAATTTCTAGCGGGAGCCTACAATGAGCAGTTCTTC
TRBV28	-	TRBJ2-5	-	CASSFWRETQYF	TGTGCCAGCAGTTTTTGGAGGGAGACCCAGTACTTC
TRBV7-3	TRBD2	TRBJ2-6	-	CASSAGGAPGANVLTF	TGTGCCAGCAGCGCCGGGGGGGCGCCTGGGGCCAACGTCCTGACTTTC
TRBV28	-	TRBJ2-1	-	CASSDPSGGPSSYNEQFF	TGTGCCAGCAGTGACCCCTCGGGTGGGCCGAGCTCCTACAATGAGCAGTTCTTC
TRBV5-1	-	TRBJ2-5	-	CASRHQETQYF	TGCGCCAGCCGGCACCAAGAGACCCAGTACTTC
TRBV10-2	-	TRBJ2-7	-	CASSESSDNGEQYF	TGCGCCAGCAGTGAGAGCTCGGATAACGGCGAGCAGTACTTC
TRBV5-4	-	TRBJ2-5	-	CASMHSDRETQYF	TGTGCCAGCATGCACTCGGACCGGGAGACCCAGTACTTC
TRBV4-1	-	TRBJ2-5	-	CASSQVVRIETQYF	TGCGCCAGCAGCCAAGTTGTTCGTATAGAGACCCAGTACTTC
TRBV5-1	TRBD1	TRBJ1-2	once	CASSGSGTGGYGYTF	TGCGCCAGCAGCGGCTCCGGGACAGGAGGCTATGGCTACACCTTC
TRBV7-6	-	TRBJ1-4	-	CASSFGPPTNSGGEKLFF	TGTGCCAGCAGCTTCGGCCCCCCGACGAACTCTGGGGGTGAAAAACTGTTTTTT
TRBV15	TRBD1	TRBJ1-1	once	CATSARRTGEFPNTEAFF	TGTGCCACCAGCGCCCGGAGGACAGGCGAGTTTCCTAACACTGAAGCTTTCTTT
TRBV7-2	-	TRBJ2-1	-	CASSLDVVVSDEQFF	TGTGCCAGCAGCTTAGATGTAGTGGTGTCGGATGAGCAGTTCTTC
TRBV10-3	-	TRBJ2-3	-	CAISEPQTDTQYF	TGTGCCATCAGTGAGCCTCAGACAGATACGCAGTATTTT
TRBV27	-	TRBJ1-2	-	CASSSTSKGRYGYTF	TGTGCCAGCAGTTCTACATCGAAGGGGCGCTATGGCTACACCTTC
TRBV28	-	TRBJ2-7	-	CASSLPSTRQSYEQYF	TGTGCCAGCAGTTTACCTTCTACTCGACAGTCCTACGAGCAGTACTTC
TRBV9	-	TRBJ2-2	-	CASSPRERASGELFF	TGTGCCAGCAGCCCACGGGAGCGCGCCTCCGGGGAGCTGTTTTTT
TRBV11-2	-	TRBJ2-7	-	CASSRPLDSKQYF	TGTGCCAGCAGCAGACCCCTAGACAGTAAGCAGTACTTC
TRBV18	-	TRBJ2-2	-	CASSPLALLWSGELFF	TGTGCCAGCTCACCACTGGCCCTCCTCTGGTCCGGGGAGCTGTTTTTT
TRBV5-1	-	TRBJ2-1	once	CASSLETGRDEQFF	TGCGCCAGCAGCTTGGAAACAGGGAGGGATGAGCAGTTCTTC
TRBV7-3	TRBD2	TRBJ2-1	-	CASSSSGTSGSHNEQFF	TGTGCCAGCAGCTCTTCCGGGACTAGCGGGAGTCACAATGAGCAGTTCTTC
TRBV7-8	-	TRBJ2-3	-	CASSRPRGGEGTDTQYF	TGTGCCAGCAGCCGTCCGAGGGGCGGGGAAGGGACAGATACGCAGTATTTT
TRBV18	-	TRBJ2-1	-	CASSPSGTSSYNEQFF	TGTGCCAGCTCCCCTTCCGGGACTTCTTCCTACAATGAGCAGTTCTTC
TRBV5-6	-	TRBJ2-5	few	CASSLSGAEYQETQYF	TGTGCCAGCAGCTTGTCCGGAGCGGAGTACCAAGAGACCCAGTACTTC
TRBV19	-	TRBJ1-5	-	CASTPGQGTNQPQHF	TGTGCCAGTACCCCCGGCCAGGGGACCAATCAGCCCCAGCATTTT
TRBV7-8	-	TRBJ2-1	-	CASRGENLRYNEQFF	TGTGCCAGCAGGGGGGAAAATCTAAGGTACAATGAGCAGTTCTTC
TRBV15	-	TRBJ2-1	once	CATSRDKRDYNEQFF	TGTGCCACCAGCAGAGATAAGAGGGACTACAATGAGCAGTTCTTC
TRBV11-3	TRBD2	TRBJ2-1	-	CASSRHKLAGGQGEQFF	TGTGCCAGCAGCCGCCATAAACTAGCGGGAGGCCAGGGAGAGCAGTTCTTC
TRBV5-1	-	TRBJ2-5	-	CASSLTVEETQYF	TGCGCCAGCAGCTTGACAGTGGAAGAGACCCAGTACTTC
TRBV27	-	TRBJ2-1	-	CASSLNSRSSYNEQFF	TGTGCCAGCAGTTTAAACAGCCGAAGCTCCTACAATGAGCAGTTCTTC
TRBV6-5	TRBD2	TRBJ2-1	-	CASSPVGTSVYEQFF	TGTGCCAGCAGCCCCGTCGGGACTAGTGTCTATGAGCAGTTCTTC
TRBV19	-	TRBJ2-1	-	CASSIELTYRESYHEQFF	TGTGCCAGTAGTATAGAGTTAACCTACCGGGAAAGTTACCATGAGCAGTTCTTC
TRBV5-4	TRBD2	TRBJ2-7	-	CASSPRREGPGEQYF	TGTGCCAGCAGCCCCCGGCGGGAGGGCCCAGGCGAGCAGTACTTC